This TCR beta chain was sequenced for a study of regulatory T cells in long-lasting Graves disease. The wider study: Persistent cases took antithyroid drugs over 5 years and stayed TSH receptor antibody positive.

Time point of the sample: persistent/refractory GD, antithyroid drugs over 5 years with positive TRAb. PBMC RNA served as the TCR library source. Notes on the study in general: The study found TRBV28, TRBJ1-2 and TRBJ2-5 favored in persistent disease.

This clonotype was counted at least ten times. Antigen unknown. V shed 5 bases and J shed 1 base, with 14 bases lying between them. The length of the CDR3 is 15 residues. To make TCR beta libraries, researchers used iRepertoire HTBI primers and Arm-PCR of CDR3 regions. TCRdb analysed the multiplex PCR reads with MiXCR anew, one entry per CDR3 protein. Of 600,000 to 850,000 distinct CDR3 sequences listed, 30% are singletons. The sequenced sample was peripheral blood mononuclear cells (PBMCs), obtained when the disease was refractory, from a patient treated with antithyroid drugs. The chain has TRBV12-3 or TRBV12-4 and TRBJ1-1; D perhaps matches TRBD1 (6 bases). This sequence originates from a female donor with Graves disease. The CDR3 protein is CASSPTGWRNTEAFF. The CDR3 DNA follows: TGTGCCAGCAGTCCCACAGGGTGGAGGAACACTGAAGCTTTCTTT.